This T cell receptor (beta chain) was recovered during a study of T cell responses to AZD1222 COVID-19 vaccine. Germline-derived CDR1 and CDR2 are LGHDT and YNNKEL (reference sequence). This CDR3 spans 17 amino acids. V lost 0 bases, J lost 5 bases, and 8 bases stayed unmatched. The table came from immunoSEQ multiplex PCR; TCRdb's copy has only in-frame clones and leaves some out. The sample has roughly 200,000 clones; approximately 92% are singletons. The sequencing used peripheral blood, collected 28 days after the second dose of the MenACWY control vaccine. The J gene is TRBJ2-1, the V gene TRBV3-1 (or the pseudogene TRBV3-2); 9 nucleotides align to TRBD1. The sequence came from an adult who received the MenACWY meningococcal vaccine as a control. The CDR3 loop is CASSQDRWTGAHNEQFF. DNA of the CDR3: TGTGCCAGCAGCCAAGATCGATGGACAGGGGCGCACAATGAGCAGTTCTTC.